The 25 T cell receptor beta chains below come from one sample, sequenced in a study of T cell responses to AZD1222 COVID-19 vaccine. Sequenced by immunoSEQ multiplex PCR; TCRdb stores in-frame clones only, minus some. This table holds 100,000 or so clones, around 85% found once. Sequencing was performed on peripheral blood, taken on day 0 of AZD1222 vaccination. These receptors all stem from an adult in good health.

This clone has a single count. The V and J genes are TRBV18 and TRBJ2-1, with D possibly TRBD1 on 5 matching bases. The CDR3 extends over 13 amino acids. Germline-derived CDR1 and CDR2 are KGHSH and LQKENI. Trimming pared 5 bases from V and 12 bases from J, leaving 17 bases between. Written as DNA, the CDR3 is TGTGCCAGCTCAGCGGACACGAGCTGGGGGCAGTTCTTC. This gives the protein CASSADTSWGQFF.

The gene calls are TRBV7-2 and TRBJ2-2; D ambiguous. Germline lookup yields CDR1 SGHTA and CDR2 FQGNSA. With 2 bases removed from V and 5 bases from J, the gap between germline ends came to 3 bases. The CDR3 runs to 12 residues. This chain's CDR3 is CASSLTTGELFF. CDR3 bases: TGTGCCAGCAGCTTAACTACCGGGGAGCTGTTTTTT. Complete variable domain (other parts from reference TRBV7-2 and TRBJ2-2): GAGVSQSPSNKVTEKGKDVELRCDPISGHTALYWYRQSLGQGLEFLIYFQGNSAPDKSGLPSDRFSAERTGGSVSTLTIQRTQQEDSAVYLCASSLTTGELFFGEGSRLTVL.

V usage is TRBV7-9 and J usage is TRBJ1-6; D uncertain. Looked up from germline, CDR1 is SEHNR and CDR2 is FQNEAQ (reference sequence). The length of the CDR3 is 14 residues. V was cut by 5 bases and J by 7 bases, with 12 bases left in between. The CDR3 region has the DNA TGTGCCAGCAGCCTTGAATCGGAAAATTCACCCCTCCACTTT. Translated, it gives CASSLESENSPLHF.

The J gene is TRBJ1-3, the V gene TRBV4-1; D is ambiguous. The length of the CDR3 is 16 residues. Per germline, CDR1 MGHRA and CDR2 YSYEKL. V was trimmed by 1 base and J by 4 bases, leaving 14 bases between them. This CDR3 is CASSQAPTVSGNTIYF. CDR3 coding DNA: TGCGCCAGCAGCCAAGCCCCCACAGTATCCGGAAACACCATATATTTT.

This rearrangement joins TRBV15 to TRBJ1-5, with no clear D. The V gene lost 0 bases and the J gene lost 8 bases, with 11 bases spanning the gap. The length of the CDR3 is 14 residues. Germline CDR1 LNHNV, CDR2 YYDKDF (reference sequence). The CDR3 loop is CATSRDILKEPQHF. The CDR3 nucleotides read TGTGCCACCAGCAGAGATATATTGAAGGAGCCCCAGCATTTT. The variable domain in full, with the rest retrieved from reference TRBV15 and TRBJ1-5, is DAMVIQNPRYQVTQFGKPVTLSCSQTLNHNVMYWYQQKSSQAPKLLFHYYDKDFNNEADTPDNFQSRRPNTSFCFLDIRSPGLGDTAMYLCATSRDILKEPQHFGDGTRLSIL.

This chain uses TRBV2 with TRBJ1-2; a possible D gene is TRBD1 (6 bases). V was trimmed by 4 bases and J by 8 bases, leaving 14 bases between them. Germline-derived CDR1 and CDR2 are SNHLY and FYNNEI. The CDR3 is 13 residues long. The DNA for the CDR3 is TGTGCCAGCAGTGCCACCGGGACACGCGGCTACACCTTC. It specifies CASSATGTRGYTF. Supplemented by reference TRBV2 and TRBJ1-2, the full variable domain reads EPEVTQTPSHQVTQMGQEVILRCVPISNHLYFYWYRQILGQKVEFLVSFYNNEISEKSEIFDDQFSVERPDGSNFTLKIRSTKLEDSAMYFCASSATGTRGYTFGSGTRLTVV.

This clone was seen more than once but under ten times. The gene calls are TRBV3-1 (or the pseudogene TRBV3-2) and TRBJ1-4; perhaps TRBD1 as D (6 bases). V was clipped by 4 bases and J by 4 bases, with 13 bases between them. Germline CDR1 reads LGHDT; CDR2 reads YNNKEL (reference sequence). This CDR3 comprises 15 residues. The CDR3, as DNA: TGTGCCAGCAGCCTTCGGGGGCGCGTTAATGAAAAACTGTTTTTT. This encodes CASSLRGRVNEKLFF.

The chain couples TRBV10-2 to TRBJ2-3; D possibly corresponds to TRBD2 (7 bases). V was shortened by 6 bases and J by 5 bases, with 21 bases between the two germline ends. Germline V CDR1 and CDR2: WSHSY, SAAADI. This CDR3 spans 16 amino acids. The CDR3 DNA is TGCGCCAGCAGGTCCTCCTGGGGGAGGGGGGAAGATACGCAGTATTTT. Protein sequence: CASRSSWGRGEDTQYF.

CDR3 DNA sequence: TGTGCCAGCATGACACGAATGAACACTGAAGCTTTCTTT. Translation gives CASMTRMNTEAFF. The chain uses TRBV27 and TRBJ1-1, with D unclear. This CDR3 is 13 amino acids long. V shed 7 bases and J shed 0 bases, with 9 bases lying between them. Germline values: CDR1 MNHEY, CDR2 SMNVEV (reference sequence).

As concerns this clone: A much bigger clone sits one base away, suggesting this may be a read error. In DNA form, the CDR3 reads TGTGCCAGCAGCCCCGGGACAGTGAACACCGGGGAGCTGTTTTTT. It encodes CASSPGTVNTGELFF. The genes are TRBV7-8 and TRBJ2-2; 7 positions agree with TRBD1. This CDR3 spans 15 amino acids. The germline V gene encodes CDR1 SGHVS and CDR2 FQNEAQ. Losses at the gene ends were 5 bases for V and 1 base for J; bases not matched to a gene: 4.

The chain joins TRBV7-9 to TRBJ2-7; 12 bases line up with TRBD2. V was pared by 3 bases and J by 0 bases, with 0 bases of the junction left unmatched. The germline V gene has CDR1 SEHNR and CDR2 FQNEAQ (reference sequence). The CDR3 consists of 15 residues. The DNA for the CDR3 is TGTGCCAGCAGCTTGACTAGCGGGAGCTCCTACGAGCAGTACTTC. Translation gives CASSLTSGSSYEQYF.

The CDR3 loop reads CASGIGGARGNTIYF. CDR3 nucleotide sequence: TGTGCCAGCGGGATAGGGGGCGCGCGTGGAAACACCATATATTTT. The chain uses TRBV5-4 and TRBJ1-3, with TRBD1 matching over 7 bases. The CDR3 runs 15 residues. Looked up from germline, CDR1 is SGHNT and CDR2 is YYREEE (reference sequence). The trim removed 7 bases at V and 3 bases at J, leaving 10 bases unmatched.

This chain joins TRBV3-1 (or the pseudogene TRBV3-2) and TRBJ1-3; D uncertain. Germline assignment: CDR1 LGHDT and CDR2 YNNKEL (reference sequence). The V gene lost 4 bases and the J gene lost 4 bases, with 11 bases spanning the gap. The CDR3 consists of 14 residues. The DNA of the CDR3 is TGTGCCAGCAGCCCAACACAACAAGGAAACACCATATATTTT. Translated: CASSPTQQGNTIYF.

The chain combines TRBV6-5 with TRBJ1-1; D remains unclear. CDR3 length: 11 residues. Germline-derived CDR1 and CDR2 are MNHEY and SVGAGI. Trimming pared 11 bases from V and 1 base from J, leaving 8 bases between. CDR3 coding DNA: TGTGCCGCGGGCAGGAACACTGAAGCTTTCTTT. Translated, it gives CAAGRNTEAFF.

The chain joins TRBV14 to TRBJ2-1, with D possibly matching TRBD2 (6 bases). Germline V lookup: CDR1 SGHDN, CDR2 FVKESK. V lost 3 bases to trimming and J lost 6 bases, with 18 bases between them. CDR3 size: 16 residues. Written as DNA, the CDR3 is TGTGCCAGCAGCCAGAGGGGAGGTCAAACATTCAATGAGCAGTTCTTC. Its protein product is CASSQRGGQTFNEQFF.

The chain joins TRBV10-3 to TRBJ2-6; the D gene is possibly TRBD1 (5 bases). The germline CDR1 and CDR2 sequences are ENHRY and SYGVKD. V lost 10 bases and J 0 bases, leaving 10 bases between the germline ends. The CDR3 totals 14 residues. CDR3 nucleotide sequence: TGTGCCACCCATGACAGCTCTGGGGCCAACGTCCTGACTTTC. It is translated as CATHDSSGANVLTF.

The sample holds a few counts of this clone. V usage is TRBV4-1 and J usage is TRBJ2-7, with TRBD2 identical over 7 bases. The J segment lost 4 bases and the V segment lost 1 base, leaving 7 bases of the junction unmatched. CDR3 size: 15 residues. The germline V gene has CDR1 MGHRA and CDR2 YSYEKL. CDR3 loop: CASSQGGGTGYEQYF. The DNA for the CDR3 is TGCGCCAGCAGCCAAGGCGGGGGAACCGGTTACGAGCAGTACTTC.

This rearrangement joins TRBV7-5 to TRBJ1-1; TRBD1, as called in the table, went unchecked against the DNA. TRBV7-5 represents a pseudogene. This CDR3 region has 18 residues. The CDR3 DNA is TGTGCCAGAAGTCAAGGAAATGACCGGGACACCTCCAACACTGAAGCTTTCTTT. Encoded protein: CARSQGNDRDTSNTEAFF.

This sequence joins TRBV7-2 and TRBJ2-7, with 9 nucleotides matching TRBD1. This CDR3 spans 17 amino acids. CDR1 SGHTA and CDR2 FQGNSA come from the germline V gene. V lost 5 bases and J lost 5; bases outside the gene matches: 16. The CDR3 region has the DNA TGTGCCAGCAGCCTTCTTGGGAGGACAGGGGTTATCGACGAGCAGTACTTC. Translation gives CASSLLGRTGVIDEQYF.

The rearrangement uses TRBV24-1 and TRBJ2-5, with D perhaps matching TRBD1 or TRBD2 (5 bases each). V lost 5 bases, J lost 5 bases, and 11 bases lay in between. The CDR3 is 13 residues long. Germline-derived CDR1 and CDR2 are KGHDR and SFDVKD. The CDR3: CATSGDGAETQYF. The DNA for the CDR3 is TGTGCCACCAGTGGGGACGGCGCGGAGACCCAGTACTTC.

The gene calls are TRBV6-5 and TRBJ2-5; TRBD2 might be the D (5 bases). Trimming removed 6 bases at V and 2 bases at J, with 10 bases between. The CDR3 consists of 13 residues. Germline loops: CDR1 MNHEY, CDR2 SVGAGI. The CDR3 nucleotides read TGTGCCAGCAGGACCAGGACTCAAGAGACCCAGTACTTC. Translated: CASRTRTQETQYF.

The V call is TRBV5-4, the J call TRBJ2-3; a possible D gene is TRBD2 (6 bases). The germline CDR1 and CDR2 sequences are SGHNT and YYREEE (reference sequence). Trimming stripped 4 bases from V and 2 bases from J, with 17 bases between. This CDR3 is built from 16 residues. The DNA of the CDR3 is TGTGCCAGCAGCCGAGCCGGGGGAGGAGCCACAGATACGCAGTATTTT. It is translated as CASSRAGGGATDTQYF.

J is TRBJ2-3 and V is TRBV19, with TRBD1 identical over 8 bases. J lost 4 bases, V lost 5 bases, and 5 bases had no gene match. The length of the CDR3 is 14 residues. In germline, CDR1 is LNHDA, CDR2 SQIVND (reference sequence). CDR3 sequence reads: CASSLGQGPDTQYF. CDR3 sequence (DNA): TGTGCCAGTAGTTTAGGACAGGGCCCAGATACGCAGTATTTT.

The CDR3 DNA sequence: TGTGCCAGCAGGAAAGGGACAATATTGGATGGCTACACCTTC. Translating gives CASRKGTILDGYTF. The chain recombines TRBV7-2 with TRBJ1-2; the D gene is possibly TRBD1 (6 bases). The germline CDR1 and CDR2 sequences are SGHTA and FQGNSA. V was trimmed by 6 bases and J by 6 bases, leaving 17 bases between them. This CDR3 region has 14 residues.

V usage is TRBV5-6 and J usage is TRBJ1-6, with TRBD1 matching over 9 bases. This CDR3 has 14 residues. The germline gives CDR1 SGHDT, CDR2 YYEEEE. V dropped 4 bases and J dropped 10; count of bases not matched to a gene: 6. CDR3 nucleotides: TGTGCCAGCAGCCAGGACAGGGGACGATCACCCCTCCACTTT. It is translated as CASSQDRGRSPLHF.